A single count supports the clone carrying this TCR beta chain. This sample was taken from a study of OX40 agonist ivuxolimab in advanced cancers. Study as a whole: Patients enrolled in dose escalation were diagnosed with hepatocellular carcinoma, melanoma, renal cell or head and neck cancer. 40% to 50% of patients had received prior checkpoint inhibitor therapy.

Sequencing was performed with immunoSEQ multiplex PCR; in TCRdb, only in-frame clones are kept and a portion is missing. The data hold tens of thousands of clones, with 79% observed a single time. Source: CD4+ or CD8+ T cells sorted from blood, taken in a trial of the OX40 agonist ivuxolimab. The receptor's source is an adult with an advanced solid tumor such as melanoma, head and neck, liver or kidney cancer.

In nucleotides, the CDR3 is TGTGCCAGCAGCCAGCCCCGGAGCGGCTTCGGGGATGAGCAGTTCTTC. Its translation is CASSQPRSGFGDEQFF. V gene TRBV4-2 combines with J gene TRBJ2-1; D perhaps matches TRBD2 (5 bases). Deletions cut 3 bases from V and 8 bases from J, with 20 bases between. The CDR3 is 16 amino acids. Germline loops: CDR1 LGHNA, CDR2 YNFKEQ.